Listed below are T cell receptor beta chains from one sample, sequenced in a study of CD8 T cells in Susac syndrome. Via MiXCR, TCRdb re-called the immunoSEQ multiplex PCR reads, giving one row per CDR3 protein. Among more than 95,000 distinct CDR3 sequences listed, about 92% were seen once. Source material: CD4+ T cells from PBMCs. These receptors all stem from a human donor with multiple sclerosis. Both conserved end residues are part of each CDR3. The order of the fields is J gene, D gene, clone size, V gene, CDR3 DNA, CDR3 protein. D genes are given only for firm matches. The size field is filled for only some rows; it gives once, few, many or a size class.

J: TRBJ1-1; D: NA; size: NA; V: TRBV29-1; DNA: TGCACCGGGGGGGGGACAAGACTTGAAGCTTTCTTT; CDR3: CTGGGTRLEAFF
J: TRBJ2-1; D: NA; size: NA; V: TRBV5-4; DNA: TGTGCCAGCAGCTTGGGACAGTTAAGCTCCTACAATGAGCAGTTCTTC; CDR3: CASSLGQLSSYNEQFF
J: TRBJ2-7; D: TRBD1; size: NA; V: TRBV6-2/TRBV6-3; DNA: TGTGCCAGCGGCTGGAACAGGGGCGACGAGCAGTACTTC; CDR3: CASGWNRGDEQYF
J: TRBJ2-7; D: NA; size: once; V: TRBV19; DNA: TGTGCCAGTAGTATTTCCAGGGACAACTACGAGCAGTACTTC; CDR3: CASSISRDNYEQYF
J: TRBJ2-3; D: NA; size: NA; V: TRBV4-2; DNA: TGTGCCAGCAGCCAATCAGATACGCAGTATTTT; CDR3: CASSQSDTQYF
J: TRBJ2-2; D: TRBD2; size: NA; V: TRBV5-1; DNA: TGCGCCAGCAGCAGCACCGGGACTAGAAAGTTCGTCGGGGAGCTGTTTTTT; CDR3: CASSSTGTRKFVGELFF
J: TRBJ1-4; D: TRBD1; size: NA; V: TRBV20-1; DNA: TGCAGTGCAGACAGGGGGCTGAATGAAAAACTGTTTTTT; CDR3: CSADRGLNEKLFF
J: TRBJ1-6; D: NA; size: NA; V: TRBV3-1; DNA: TGTGCCAGCAGCCAGGGGGTACCCCTCCACTTT; CDR3: CASSQGVPLHF
J: TRBJ2-1; D: NA; size: NA; V: TRBV4-2; DNA: TGTGCCAGCGCAGCGAGGATGGAGGGAGAAGTCGATGAGCAGTTCTTC; CDR3: CASAARMEGEVDEQFF
J: TRBJ2-7; D: NA; size: NA; V: TRBV20-1; DNA: TGCAGTGCTAGCCCTGGGGGCTACGAGCAGTACTTC; CDR3: CSASPGGYEQYF
J: TRBJ1-1; D: NA; size: NA; V: TRBV27; DNA: TGTGCCAGCAGTCCATGGGTGGACACTGAAGCTTTCTTT; CDR3: CASSPWVDTEAFF
J: TRBJ2-5; D: TRBD1; size: NA; V: TRBV30; DNA: TGTGCCTGGAGGGCAGGGGGTAAGACCCAGTACTTC; CDR3: CAWRAGGKTQYF
J: TRBJ2-5; D: TRBD2; size: NA; V: TRBV20-1; DNA: TGCAGTGCTACTAGCGGGGCTCAAGAGACCCAGTACTTC; CDR3: CSATSGAQETQYF
J: TRBJ2-7; D: TRBD2; size: NA; V: TRBV7-9; DNA: TGTGCCAGCAGCAGATTAGCGGGGGCCTCCTACGAGCAGTACTTC; CDR3: CASSRLAGASYEQYF
J: TRBJ2-2; D: NA; size: NA; V: TRBV7-3; DNA: TGTGCCAGCAGCCCGACTAAATGGAGGGCAGAAACCGGGGAGCTGTTTTTT; CDR3: CASSPTKWRAETGELFF
J: TRBJ2-3; D: NA; size: once; V: TRBV7-8; DNA: TGTGCCAGCAGCTGGGGCTCGGGGACACGGAGCACAGATACGCAGTATTTT; CDR3: CASSWGSGTRSTDTQYF
J: TRBJ1-2; D: NA; size: NA; V: TRBV5-6; DNA: TGTGCCAGCAGCTTGGAAAGGAACTATGGCTACACCTTC; CDR3: CASSLERNYGYTF
J: TRBJ1-5; D: TRBD1; size: once; V: TRBV2; DNA: TGTGCCAGCAGTCGTACTACAGGGGTAAGCAATCAGCCCCAGCATTTT; CDR3: CASSRTTGVSNQPQHF
J: TRBJ1-2; D: NA; size: NA; V: TRBV18; DNA: TGTGCCAGCTCACTGGACAGCTATGGCTACACCTTC; CDR3: CASSLDSYGYTF
J: TRBJ2-7; D: TRBD2; size: NA; V: TRBV3-1; DNA: TGTGCCAGCAGCCAAGGGGGAGGGAACTACGAGCAGTACTTC; CDR3: CASSQGGGNYEQYF
J: TRBJ2-7; D: TRBD1; size: NA; V: TRBV28; DNA: TGTGCCAGCATGAGCACAGGGGGCTACCACGAGCAGTACTTC; CDR3: CASMSTGGYHEQYF
J: TRBJ1-2; D: TRBD1; size: NA; V: TRBV27; DNA: TGTGCCAGCAGTTTACAGGGGGCGGGCAGAGTCTATGGCTACACCTTC; CDR3: CASSLQGAGRVYGYTF
J: TRBJ2-5; D: TRBD1; size: NA; V: TRBV7-2; DNA: TGTGCCAGCAGCCTGAGGGACAGGGAGACCCAGTACTTC; CDR3: CASSLRDRETQYF
J: TRBJ2-2; D: TRBD2; size: NA; V: TRBV9; DNA: TGTGCCAGCACCCCACAAGCGGGGAGGAACACCGGGGAGCTGTTTTTT; CDR3: CASTPQAGRNTGELFF
J: TRBJ1-1; D: NA; size: NA; V: TRBV10-3; DNA: TGTGCCATCAGAAGGTTGGAAGGTGGGACTGAAGCTTTCTTT; CDR3: CAIRRLEGGTEAFF
J: TRBJ2-2; D: TRBD1; size: NA; V: TRBV7-2; DNA: TGTGCCAGCAGTCTCGACAGGGGGAGGACCGGGGAGCTGTTTTTT; CDR3: CASSLDRGRTGELFF
J: TRBJ1-1; D: TRBD1; size: NA; V: TRBV20-1; DNA: TGCAGTGCTAGTGTGACAGGGTTGACTGAAGCTTTCTTT; CDR3: CSASVTGLTEAFF
J: TRBJ1-5; D: NA; size: NA; V: TRBV19; DNA: TGTGCCAGCAGAAAGAGAGAAAATCAGCCCCAGCATTTT; CDR3: CASRKRENQPQHF
J: TRBJ1-3; D: TRBD1; size: NA; V: TRBV4-3; DNA: TGCGCCAGCAGCACACACCAGGGGGGTTATGGAAACACCATATATTTT; CDR3: CASSTHQGGYGNTIYF
J: TRBJ2-1; D: NA; size: NA; V: TRBV14; DNA: TGTGCCAGCAGCCCCTTGGGGTCCTACAATGAGCAGTTCTTC; CDR3: CASSPLGSYNEQFF
J: TRBJ2-1; D: NA; size: NA; V: TRBV14; DNA: TGTGCCAGCAGCCTTTTGACAGTGAGCTCCTACAATGAGCAGTTCTTC; CDR3: CASSLLTVSSYNEQFF
J: TRBJ1-1; D: NA; size: NA; V: TRBV7-3; DNA: TGTGCCAGCAGTACGCGGGCGGCCACTGAAGCTTTCTTT; CDR3: CASSTRAATEAFF
J: TRBJ1-1; D: NA; size: NA; V: TRBV7-2; DNA: TGTGCCAGCAGCCGGGACATAGAGAACACTGAAGCTTTCTTT; CDR3: CASSRDIENTEAFF
J: TRBJ1-2; D: TRBD1; size: NA; V: TRBV3-1; DNA: TGTGCCAGCAGCCAAGATCTGACAGGGGAACGTGGCTACACCTTC; CDR3: CASSQDLTGERGYTF
J: TRBJ2-3; D: TRBD2; size: NA; V: TRBV11-2; DNA: TGTGCCAGCAGCTCCCGAGGTGTAGCGGGGGTTACAGATACGCAGTATTTT; CDR3: CASSSRGVAGVTDTQYF
J: TRBJ1-2; D: NA; size: NA; V: TRBV15; DNA: TGTGCCACCAGCAGAGATATCGGGTATCGGGAGGGGAAGGGCTACACCTTC; CDR3: CATSRDIGYREGKGYTF
J: TRBJ2-4; D: TRBD1; size: NA; V: TRBV28; DNA: TGTGCCAGCAGCTCACACAGGGGTCAGGGTAACATTCAGTACTTC; CDR3: CASSSHRGQGNIQYF
J: TRBJ2-2; D: NA; size: NA; V: TRBV19; DNA: TGTGCCAGTACGAGGCCGACTTACACCGGGGAGCTGTTTTTT; CDR3: CASTRPTYTGELFF
J: TRBJ1-2; D: NA; size: NA; V: TRBV6-5; DNA: TGTGCCAGCAGTTACTCGGACAGTAACTATGGCTACACCTTC; CDR3: CASSYSDSNYGYTF
J: TRBJ1-1; D: NA; size: once; V: TRBV25-1; DNA: TGTGCCAGCAGTGGCCCTTTCGTCGCTTTCTTT; CDR3: CASSGPFVAFF
J: TRBJ2-4; D: NA; size: NA; V: TRBV20-1; DNA: TGCAGTGCTCGCCCCTTGAACGGGGAAGCCAAAAACATTCAGTACTTC; CDR3: CSARPLNGEAKNIQYF
J: TRBJ1-5; D: TRBD1; size: NA; V: TRBV7-2; DNA: TGTGCCAGCAGCTTTAAGGGACAGGGTAATCAGCCCCAGCATTTT; CDR3: CASSFKGQGNQPQHF
J: TRBJ2-1; D: NA; size: NA; V: TRBV29-1; DNA: TGCAGCGTTGAAGACACTTGGGGGTTTAGCTCCTACAATGAGCAGTTCTTC; CDR3: CSVEDTWGFSSYNEQFF